A single sample gave rise to the 5 T cell receptor beta chains below, sequenced in a study of T-cell memory formation after mild COVID-19. TCRdb fed the 5' RACE reads into MiXCR, producing one record per CDR3 protein. The sample shows around 510,000 distinct CDR3 sequences, approximately 21% of them seen only once. What was sequenced was PBMCs or a T cell subset sorted from them (not recorded which). These TCRs come from an adult woman who had mild COVID-19 (a few samples of this study predate the infection). Cell type and time point are not known.

This clonotype was detected ten times or more. The chain has TRBV5-1 and TRBJ2-1; tentatively, D is TRBD2 (6 bases). CDR3 length: 14 amino acids. Deletions cut 0 bases from V and 6 bases from J, with 10 bases between. Germline-derived CDR1 and CDR2 are SGHRS and YFSETQ. Here the CDR3 reads CASSLGRGLNEQFF. The CDR3 DNA sequence: TGCGCCAGCAGCTTGGGGAGGGGACTCAATGAGCAGTTCTTC. The full variable domain, in which reference TRBV5-1 and TRBJ2-1 provide the parts outside the CDR3, is KAGVTQTPRYLIKTRGQQVTLSCSPISGHRSVSWYQQTPGQGLQFLFEYFSETQRNKGNFPGRFSGRQFSNSRSEMNVSTLELGDSALYLCASSLGRGLNEQFFGPGTRLTVL.

The chain couples TRBV12-3 or TRBV12-4 to TRBJ2-2; no definite D call. CDR3 size: 12 residues. V was clipped by 7 bases and J by 7 bases, with 10 bases between them. Here the CDR3 reads CASIPGVGELFF. The CDR3 coding sequence is TGTGCCAGCATTCCTGGGGTCGGGGAGCTGTTTTTT.

This sequence joins TRBV18 and TRBJ1-5; 9 bases align to TRBD1. The CDR3 covers 16 residues. The ends lost 4 bases at V and 4 bases at J; junction bases unmatched: 8. Germline CDR1 is KGHSH and CDR2 is LQKENI. Here the CDR3 DNA reads TGTGCCAGCTCACGGAGGGGACAGGGACCGAATCAGCCCCAGCATTTT. Protein sequence: CASSRRGQGPNQPQHF.

A few counts support this clonotype. The chain joins TRBV29-1 to TRBJ1-2; 8 bases agree with TRBD1. The germline CDR1 and CDR2 sequences are SQVTM and ANQGSEA. The CDR3 runs 13 residues. The V gene end was trimmed by 5 bases and the J gene end by 4 bases; junction bases not matched to a gene: 6. The chain's CDR3 is CSVIRGQGYGYTF. Written as DNA, the CDR3 is TGCAGCGTTATCAGGGGGCAAGGCTATGGCTACACCTTC.

This clonotype has only a few counts. This rearrangement joins TRBV9 to TRBJ2-7; maybe TRBD1 (6 bases). Germline V gives CDR1 SGDLS, CDR2 YYNGEE. Trimming took 3 bases from V and 0 from J, leaving 16 bases between them. This CDR3 spans 16 amino acids. The CDR3 region has the DNA TGTGCCAGCAGCGCGCGAGAGGGGGTTCACTCCTACGAGCAGTACTTC. This encodes CASSAREGVHSYEQYF.